This T cell receptor (beta chain) was found in a study of T-cell memory formation after mild COVID-19. Study observations and caveats: Clones that got smaller from day 15 to 85 had even CD4/CD8, while clones growing later tipped toward CD4+. The CD4+ clones that contracted clustered mainly within CM and EM, and the CD8+ clones concentrated in EMRA.

Germline CDR1 LGHDT, CDR2 YNNKEL (reference sequence). V gave up 3 bases and J gave up 2 bases, with 8 bases separating them. This CDR3 contains 15 residues. With constant-segment primers, 5'RACE yielded cDNA libraries of TCR alpha and TCR beta that carried sample barcodes and UMIs. TCRdb reprocessed the 5' RACE reads with MiXCR, giving one entry per CDR3 protein. The repertoire holds roughly 500,000 distinct CDR3 sequences, with roughly 22% as singletons. This clonotype was recorded a few times. The antigen remains unidentified. The origin of this receptor is an adult woman who had mild COVID-19 (a few samples of this study predate the infection). Cell type and time point are not known. Sequencing used PBMCs or a T cell subset sorted from them (not recorded which). V is TRBV3-1 and J is TRBJ2-6, with no clear D. DNA for the CDR3: TGTGCCAGCAGCCAGAGAAGGGCTGGGGCCAACGTCCTGACTTTC. This sequence encodes CASSQRRAGANVLTF.